A single sample is the source of the 30 T cell receptor beta chains below, sequenced in a study of CD8 T cells in Susac syndrome. RNA, at roughly 0.5 to 1 ug, was reverse transcribed with random hexamers. TCRdb itself ran the immunoSEQ multiplex PCR reads through MiXCR, one entry per CDR3 protein. The sample contains 150,000 to 200,000 distinct CDR3 sequences, roughly 92% of which appear only once. Specimen: CD4+ T cells from PBMCs. The receptors were gathered from a human donor with multiple sclerosis.

This sequence joins TRBV20-1 and TRBJ2-5, with D perhaps TRBD1 or TRBD2 (6 bases each). In germline, CDR1 is DFQATT, CDR2 SNEGSKA (reference sequence). The CDR3 runs to 13 residues. CDR3 sequence: CGVGGTSWQTQYF. The CDR3 DNA reads TGCGGGGTAGGGGGTACTAGCTGGCAGACCCAGTACTTC.

This CDR3 is CAISDGRASTDTQYF. CDR3 nucleotide sequence: TGTGCCATCAGTGACGGGAGGGCTAGCACAGATACGCAGTATTTT. This sequence joins TRBV10-3 and TRBJ2-3, with 8 bases identical to TRBD2. Germline CDR1 reads ENHRY; CDR2 reads SYGVKD. This CDR3 spans 15 amino acids. Losses at the gene ends were 3 bases for V and 0 bases for J; bases not matched to a gene: 2.

This chain connects TRBV12-3 or TRBV12-4 to TRBJ2-4, with D unclear. CDR3 size: 16 residues. V gave up 6 bases and J gave up 2 bases, with 17 bases separating them. The CDR3 spells CASSSYRSVTKNIQYF. DNA for the CDR3: TGTGCCAGCAGCTCCTACCGCTCGGTAACCAAAAACATTCAGTACTTC.

The chain carries TRBV6-5 and TRBJ2-7, with 9 nucleotides matching TRBD1. CDR3 size: 15 residues. CDR1 is MNHEY and CDR2 is SVGAGI in the germline V gene. J was trimmed by 3 bases and V by 6 bases; bases with no gene match: 9. The CDR3 bases are TGTGCCAGCAGCCACCCTCGACAGGGGGGCTACGAGCAGTACTTC. Protein product: CASSHPRQGGYEQYF.

The chain uses TRBV19 and TRBJ2-7; D is uncertain. The CDR3 length is 13 residues. Germline values: CDR1 LNHDA, CDR2 SQIVND (reference sequence). V was pared by 5 bases and J by 0 bases, with 8 bases between. The CDR3 DNA sequence: TGTGCCAGTAGTCTCGGCAACTCCTACGAGCAGTACTTC. Its translation: CASSLGNSYEQYF.

The chain employs TRBV19 and TRBJ1-5; 9 bases fit TRBD1. Germline loops: CDR1 LNHDA, CDR2 SQIVND (reference sequence). V lost 5 bases, J lost 1 base, and 6 bases stayed unmatched. The CDR3 runs 16 residues. In DNA form, the CDR3 reads TGTGCCAGTAGTCCAAAGGGACAGGGAAGCAATCAGCCCCAGCATTTT. It codes for CASSPKGQGSNQPQHF.

The chain employs TRBV5-6 and TRBJ2-3; 7 bases agree with TRBD1. Germline-derived CDR1 and CDR2 are SGHDT and YYEEEE. J was trimmed by 4 bases and V by 0 bases; bases with no gene match: 8. The CDR3 runs 16 residues. The CDR3 protein is CASSLVGDRVADTQYF. DNA of the CDR3: TGTGCCAGCAGCTTGGTGGGCGACAGGGTGGCAGATACGCAGTATTTT.

This chain connects TRBV3-1 to TRBJ2-3, with 7 bases aligning to TRBD2. Trimming removed 4 bases from V and 0 bases from J; junction bases left unmatched: 4. The germline V gene has CDR1 LGHDT and CDR2 YNNKEL (reference sequence). CDR3 size: 15 residues. CDR3 DNA sequence: TGTGCCAGCAGCCCCAGCGGGACTAGCACAGATACGCAGTATTTT. Translating gives CASSPSGTSTDTQYF.

The chain carries TRBV5-1 and TRBJ2-7; D is undetermined. The germline V and J ends were trimmed by 0 bases and 2 bases, with 6 bases remaining between them. Germline CDR1 and CDR2: SGHRS and YFSETQ. The CDR3 consists of 13 residues. CDR3 amino acids: CASSLERTYEQYF. The CDR3 nucleotides are TGCGCCAGCAGCTTGGAGAGAACCTACGAGCAGTACTTC.

The chain joins TRBV12-3 or TRBV12-4 to TRBJ1-2; 11 nucleotides align to TRBD1. The CDR3 spans 14 residues. Germline trimming cut 6 bases from V and 7 bases from J; bases unmatched to any gene: 7. This CDR3 reads CASSPGQGAGGYTF. The CDR3 nucleotides are TGTGCCAGCAGCCCTGGACAGGGGGCGGGTGGCTACACCTTC.

This chain links TRBV19 with TRBJ2-2; 7 nucleotides align to TRBD2. The CDR3 spans 15 residues. The V gene's germline CDR1 is LNHDA and CDR2 SQIVND (reference sequence). After removal of 5 bases from V and 5 bases from J, the junction contained 8 bases not matched to a gene. The DNA for the CDR3 is TGTGCCAGTAGTTCGGCGGGAGTTCGAACCGGGGAGCTGTTTTTT. This sequence encodes CASSSAGVRTGELFF.

The chain carries TRBV9 and TRBJ1-6, with D possibly matching TRBD1 (6 bases). This CDR3 contains 17 residues. Trimming left V 3 bases short and J 7 bases short, with 20 bases between. CDR1 and CDR2 from the germline V gene are SGDLS and YYNGEE. As DNA, the CDR3 is TGTGCCAGCAGCGCGGCACAAGACAGGTCCAGGAATTCACCCCTCCACTTT. Protein sequence: CASSAAQDRSRNSPLHF. Variable domain in full (rest from reference TRBV9 and TRBJ1-6): DSGVTQTPKHLITATGQRVTLRCSPRSGDLSVYWYQQSLDQGLQFLIQYYNGEERAKGNILERFSAQQFPDLHSELNLSSLELGDSALYFCASSAAQDRSRNSPLHFGNGTRLTVT.

V is TRBV7-9 and J is TRBJ2-7; D is unclear. Germline assignment: CDR1 SEHNR and CDR2 FQNEAQ (reference sequence). V gave up 7 bases and J gave up 2 bases, with 15 bases separating them. The CDR3 is 14 amino acids. This CDR3 is CASTSPGRAYEQYF. CDR3 coding DNA: TGTGCCAGCACCTCCCCCGGTAGGGCCTACGAGCAGTACTTC. The full variable domain, rest sourced from reference TRBV7-9 and TRBJ2-7, is DTGVSQNPRHKITKRGQNVTFRCDPISEHNRLYWYRQTLGQGPEFLTYFQNEAQLEKSRLLSDRFSAERPKGSFSTLEIQRTEQGDSAMYLCASTSPGRAYEQYFGPGTRLTVT.

This sequence joins TRBV12-3 or TRBV12-4 and TRBJ2-1; D is unclear. The V and J ends lost 4 bases and 7 bases respectively, with 14 bases between them. The CDR3 sequence is 14 residues long. The CDR3 sequence is CASSSNRASNEQFF. Written as DNA, the CDR3 is TGTGCCAGCAGTTCAAACCGGGCGAGTAATGAGCAGTTCTTC.

The chain has TRBV25-1 and TRBJ1-6; D unclear. CDR3 size: 14 residues. V lost 4 bases, J lost 9 bases, and 13 bases lay in between. Germline lookup yields CDR1 MGHDK and CDR2 SYGVNS. The CDR3 nucleotides are TGTGCCAGCAGTGTGGGAGGGAGTAGTTCACCCCTCCACTTT. Translating it yields CASSVGGSSSPLHF.

This chain joins TRBV9 and TRBJ2-3; 7 bases map to TRBD2. The CDR3 has 16 residues. Losses at the gene ends were 2 bases for V and 4 bases for J; bases not matched to a gene: 10. Per the germline V gene, CDR1 is SGDLS and CDR2 is YYNGEE. The CDR3 protein is CASSVSFSTSSDTQYF. The CDR3 DNA reads as TGTGCCAGCAGCGTCTCCTTCTCGACTAGCTCAGATACGCAGTATTTT.

The rearrangement joins TRBV28 to TRBJ2-7; unclear D gene. Germline V CDR1 and CDR2: MDHEN, SYDVKM. This CDR3 is 14 amino acids long. V gave up 0 bases and J gave up 5 bases, with 11 bases separating them. Here the CDR3 DNA reads TGTGCCAGCAGTTTATGGGGTCATACCCACGAGCAGTACTTC. Protein product: CASSLWGHTHEQYF. Drawing the rest from reference TRBV28 and TRBJ2-7, the complete variable domain is DVKVTQSSRYLVKRTGEKVFLECVQDMDHENMFWYRQDPGLGLRLIYFSYDVKMKEKGDIPEGYSVSREKKERFSLILESASTNQTSMYLCASSLWGHTHEQYFGPGTRLTVT.

This sequence joins TRBV6-6 and TRBJ2-3; 8 nucleotides align to TRBD2. V lost 5 bases and J lost 4; bases outside the gene matches: 5. Germline lookup yields CDR1 MNHNY and CDR2 SVGAGI (reference sequence). This CDR3 is 14 amino acids long. The CDR3 is CASSREGIADTQYF. The CDR3 DNA sequence: TGTGCCAGCAGTCGGGAGGGTATCGCAGATACGCAGTATTTT.

This clonotype was detected only once. V is TRBV12-3 or TRBV12-4 and J is TRBJ1-3; D ambiguous. This CDR3 has 14 residues. The germline V and J ends were trimmed by 10 bases and 4 bases, with 17 bases remaining between them. The CDR3 reads CATSPGGKGNTIYF. CDR3 in DNA: TGTGCCACTAGCCCCGGCGGGAAAGGAAACACCATATATTTT.

V and J are TRBV30 and TRBJ2-7; D not resolved. This CDR3 contains 13 residues. The germline V gene has CDR1 GTSNPN and CDR2 SVGIG (reference sequence). V was trimmed by 1 base and J by 6 bases, leaving 13 bases between them. In nucleotides, the CDR3 is TGTGCCTGGAGTGGCCACCCTGGTTCCGAGCAGTACTTC. This gives the protein CAWSGHPGSEQYF.

The J gene is TRBJ2-3, the V gene TRBV30, with TRBD1 matching over 11 bases. This CDR3 region has 14 residues. Looked up from germline, CDR1 is GTSNPN and CDR2 is SVGIG (reference sequence). J lost 4 bases, V lost 6 bases, and 6 bases had no gene match. CDR3 loop: CACSGTGGPDTQYF. The CDR3 nucleotides are TGTGCCTGCTCCGGGACAGGGGGGCCAGATACGCAGTATTTT.

The chain recombines TRBV3-1 with TRBJ2-4, with D hard to call. V was cut by 1 base and J by 13 bases, with 11 bases left in between. This CDR3 has 12 residues. Germline loops: CDR1 LGHDT, CDR2 YNNKEL (reference sequence). DNA for the CDR3: TGTGCCAGCAGCCAAGGTGGGCGGTCCCAGTACTTC. Its translation: CASSQGGRSQYF.

This chain connects TRBV4-1 to TRBJ1-3; D remains ambiguous. The germline V and J ends were trimmed by 1 base and 0 bases, with 13 bases remaining between them. The CDR3 has 17 residues. CDR1 and CDR2 (germline): MGHRA, YSYEKL. The CDR3 here is CASSQGLARSSGNTIYF. CDR3 DNA sequence: TGCGCCAGCAGCCAAGGCTTGGCACGGAGCTCTGGAAACACCATATATTTT.

The chain joins TRBV5-1 to TRBJ2-5, with D maybe TRBD2 (6 bases). V dropped 0 bases and J dropped 5 bases, with 14 bases sitting between them. Germline-derived CDR1 and CDR2 are SGHRS and YFSETQ. The CDR3 runs to 15 residues. The CDR3 loop reads CASSLAWGGGETQYF. The CDR3 DNA reads TGCGCCAGCAGCTTGGCCTGGGGAGGCGGGGAGACCCAGTACTTC.

V usage is TRBV20-1 and J usage is TRBJ1-1; 9 bases line up with TRBD1. CDR1 and CDR2 (germline): DFQATT, SNEGSKA (reference sequence). This CDR3 has 15 residues. V dropped 0 bases and J dropped 5; count of bases not matched to a gene: 7. CDR3 amino acids: CSAREVQGAGTEAFF. CDR3 DNA: TGCAGTGCTAGAGAAGTACAGGGGGCCGGGACTGAAGCTTTCTTT.

The chain has TRBV24-1 and TRBJ2-1; TRBD2 is a possible D gene (5 bases). Germline CDR1 KGHDR, CDR2 SFDVKD. Trimming pared 9 bases from V and 9 bases from J, leaving 14 bases between. This CDR3 region has 12 residues. CDR3 sequence: CATEKIRGEQFF. In DNA form, the CDR3 reads TGTGCCACCGAAAAAATACGGGGTGAGCAGTTCTTC.

This chain uses TRBV28 with TRBJ1-4; TRBD1 might be the D (6 bases). This CDR3 region has 11 residues. The germline V gene encodes CDR1 MDHEN and CDR2 SYDVKM. The V end was cut by 7 bases, the J end by 9 bases, with 9 bases between. The chain's CDR3 is CASKGEKKLFF. In DNA, the CDR3 is TGTGCCAGCAAGGGGGAGAAAAAACTGTTTTTT.

The genes are TRBV20-1 and TRBJ2-1; D might be TRBD2 (8 bases). The CDR3 is 17 amino acids. Germline V CDR1 and CDR2: DFQATT, SNEGSKA (reference sequence). V lost 6 bases and J 3 bases, leaving 24 bases between the germline ends. The CDR3 loop is CSALGGSGRQLYNEQFF. Here the CDR3 DNA reads TGCAGTGCCTTAGGGGGCAGCGGGAGACAACTCTACAATGAGCAGTTCTTC.

The chain is built from TRBV20-1 and TRBJ2-3; the D is unclear. The CDR3 has 15 residues. The ends were cut back, 1 base at V and 0 bases at J, with 11 bases in the middle. Germline V lookup: CDR1 DFQATT, CDR2 SNEGSKA (reference sequence). CDR3 DNA: TGCAGTGCTAGAGGGGCGGCTTCTAGCACAGATACGCAGTATTTT. This sequence encodes CSARGAASSTDTQYF.

Of note for this clonotype: A read error may account for a junction end that differs from germline. The chain combines TRBV7-7 with TRBJ1-1; D gene uncertain. This CDR3 spans 13 amino acids. The germline V gene encodes CDR1 SSHAT and CDR2 FNYEAQ (reference sequence). Written as DNA, the CDR3 is TGTGCTAGCAGCCAGAGGGTTGACACTGAAGCTTTCTTT. This encodes CASSQRVDTEAFF. Filled out from reference TRBV7-7 and TRBJ1-1, the complete variable domain reads GAGVSQSPRYKVTKRGQDVTLRCDPISSHATLYWYQQALGQGPEFLTYFNYEAQPDKSGLPSDRFSAERPEGSISTLTIQRTEQRDSAMYRCASSQRVDTEAFFGQGTRLTVV.